Following are 3 T cell receptor beta chains from one sample sequenced in a study of regulatory T cells in long-lasting Graves disease. Stated time point: persistent/refractory GD, antithyroid drugs over 5 years with positive TRAb. After RNA was extracted from PBMCs, the TCR library was made from it. HTBI primers from iRepertoire and Arm-PCR of CDR3 regions yielded the TCR beta libraries. TCRdb redid the calling of the multiplex PCR reads with MiXCR, one entry per CDR3 protein. This sample has approximately 470,000 distinct CDR3 sequences, with about 20% found just once. Sequencing was performed on peripheral blood mononuclear cells (PBMCs), taken when the disease was refractory, from a patient treated with antithyroid drugs. The receptors shown here come from a female donor with Graves disease.

The table lists this clonotype with many counts. The chain has TRBV5-1 and TRBJ1-1, with D possibly TRBD1 on 5 matching bases. Trimming removed 4 bases at V and 5 bases at J, with 12 bases between. In germline, CDR1 is SGHRS, CDR2 YFSETQ. The CDR3 is 13 amino acids. As DNA, the CDR3 is TGCGCCAGCAGCCCGGGACGGACAACTGAAGCTTTCTTT. Translated: CASSPGRTTEAFF.

This clonotype showed up just a few times. This rearrangement joins TRBV11-1 to TRBJ1-1; tentative D call: TRBD1 (6 bases). CDR1 and CDR2 from the germline V gene are SGHAT and FQDESV (reference sequence). V was trimmed by 8 bases and J by 0 bases, leaving 19 bases between them. The CDR3 length is 16 residues. Here the CDR3 DNA reads TGTGCCAGCGGCGTCCGGGGGGCAGGAGTGAACACTGAAGCTTTCTTT. Translation gives CASGVRGAGVNTEAFF.

On this clonotype: Germline is not matched at one junction end, which may reflect a read error. The V gene is TRBV20-1, the J gene TRBJ2-5; 7 bases are a match to TRBD2. The CDR3 has 13 amino acids. The germline CDR1 and CDR2 sequences are DFQATT and SNEGSKA (reference sequence). The CDR3 nucleotides are TGCAGTACTAGGGCGGGAGTGAAAGAGACCCAGTACTTC. This sequence encodes CSTRAGVKETQYF.